This entry lists 18 T cell receptor beta chains sequenced from one sample in a study of T cells in Graves' hyperthyroidism and ophthalmopathy. The source material, RNA transcripts, was used to amplify TCR beta CDR3 regions. First-round RT-PCR with HTBI primers amplified the TCR CDR3 region. One entry per CDR3 protein, called by TCRdb with MiXCR from the multiplex PCR reads. The data contain over 700,000 distinct CDR3 sequences, over 35% of them singletons. Sequences were obtained from blood. The receptors stem from a man between 18 and 29 years old with Graves' hyperthyroidism.

As concerns this clonotype: At one of its ends the junction is not consistent with the germline gene, which may arise from a read error. This chain connects TRBV10-3 to TRBJ1-1; 9 bases are a match to TRBD1. CDR1 ENHRY and CDR2 SYGVKD come from the germline V gene. The CDR3 runs to 15 residues. CDR3 in amino acids: CASSEAGQGNTEAFF. The CDR3 coding sequence is TGTGCCAGCAGTGAGGCGGGACAGGGAAACACTGAAGCTTTCTTT.

Regarding this clonotype: The junction differs from germline at one of its ends, possibly a read error. V is TRBV7-3 and J is TRBJ1-5; no clear D. The CDR3 is 14 residues long. The germline CDR1 and CDR2 sequences are SGHTA and FQGTGA. The DNA of the CDR3 is TGCGCCAGCAGCCAATTTGAGGACAATCAGCCCCAGCATTTT. This codes for CASSQFEDNQPQHF.

The gene calls are TRBV9 and TRBJ2-5; 9 nucleotides agree with TRBD2. The germline gives CDR1 SGDLS, CDR2 YYNGEE. With 6 bases clipped from V and 4 bases from J, the junction kept 16 bases outside the gene matches. CDR3 length equals 17 residues. CDR3 DNA: TGTGCCAGCACCCCGGGGGAACTAGCGGGCCGGCGAGAGACCCAGTACTTC. It codes for CASTPGELAGRRETQYF.

This clonotype was observed at least ten times. The chain couples TRBV2 to TRBJ1-2; no definite D call. Per the germline V gene, CDR1 is SNHLY and CDR2 is FYNNEI. V was cut by 6 bases and J by 4 bases, with 12 bases left in between. This CDR3 region has 13 residues. This chain's CDR3 is CASSPDGTYGYTF. DNA of the CDR3: TGTGCCAGCAGCCCGGACGGAACCTATGGCTACACCTTC.

This chain connects TRBV9 to TRBJ1-3; D is unresolved. The CDR3 covers 16 residues. Per the germline V gene, CDR1 is SGDLS and CDR2 is YYNGEE. V lost 2 bases and J lost 2, with 14 bases in between. CDR3 in DNA: TGTGCCAGCAGCGTGTCGGGGTTGATGGCTGGAAACACCATATATTTT. Translation: CASSVSGLMAGNTIYF.

This chain joins TRBV7-9 and TRBJ2-6; D is tentatively TRBD1 or TRBD2 (5 bases each). Trimming cost V 5 bases and J 0 bases, with 20 bases left between them. The CDR3 spans 19 residues. Germline CDR1 SEHNR, CDR2 FQNEAQ (reference sequence). For the CDR3, the DNA is TGTGCCAGCAGCCCCCCCCAGGCAGGGAGCCTCTCTGGGGCCAACGTCCTGACTTTC. Protein product: CASSPPQAGSLSGANVLTF.

The chain combines TRBV10-3 with TRBJ1-2, with 8 bases matching TRBD1. V was pared by 3 bases and J by 3 bases, with 6 bases of the junction left unmatched. The germline gives CDR1 ENHRY, CDR2 SYGVKD. This CDR3 has 15 residues. The CDR3 protein is CAISDQGQVDYGYTF. The CDR3 coding sequence is TGTGCCATCAGTGATCAGGGACAGGTCGACTATGGCTACACCTTC.

The chain has TRBV10-3 and TRBJ1-2; 7 bases map to TRBD1. Germline V gives CDR1 ENHRY, CDR2 SYGVKD. V dropped 10 bases and J dropped 4; count of bases not matched to a gene: 12. This CDR3 spans 14 amino acids. CDR3 in amino acids: CASVSRGDSYGYTF. CDR3 DNA: TGTGCCAGCGTCTCAAGGGGGGACAGCTATGGCTACACCTTC.

The J gene is TRBJ2-7, the V gene TRBV12-3 or TRBV12-4; a weak D match, TRBD2 (5 bases). V was shortened by 8 bases and J by 0 bases, with 17 bases between the two germline ends. This CDR3 has 15 residues. The CDR3 nucleotides are TGTGCCAGCGGAAATCGAGGCGGAGGCTCCTACGAGCAGTACTTC. Protein: CASGNRGGGSYEQYF.

V gene TRBV24-1 combines with J gene TRBJ1-5; perhaps TRBD1 as D (5 bases). V lost 7 bases and J 4 bases, leaving 13 bases between the germline ends. Germline-derived CDR1 and CDR2 are KGHDR and SFDVKD. The CDR3 is 14 residues long. The CDR3 DNA sequence: TGTGCCACCAGCGAAGGGGCGCGTAATCAGCCCCAGCATTTT. This sequence encodes CATSEGARNQPQHF.

This clonotype was seen ten or more times. A junction boundary mismatches the germline segment, possibly from a read error. The chain employs TRBV19 and TRBJ1-1; TRBD1 is a possible D gene (6 bases). Germline V gene sequence: CDR1 LNHDA, CDR2 SQIVND (reference sequence). The CDR3 contains 13 residues. DNA of the CDR3: TGCGCCAGCAGTGAGACAGGGAACACTGAAGCTTTCTTT. Residues: CASSETGNTEAFF.

This clonotype was recorded at least ten times. The J gene is TRBJ1-1, the V gene TRBV29-1, with a possible D match to TRBD1 (6 bases). The ends were cut back, 0 bases at V and 11 bases at J, with 13 bases in the middle. The CDR3 is made up of 12 amino acids. The germline V gene has CDR1 SQVTM and CDR2 ANQGSEA. CDR3 sequence: CSVEDPGAGAFF. The CDR3 region has the DNA TGCAGCGTTGAAGATCCAGGGGCAGGCGCTTTCTTT. The full variable domain, completed using reference TRBV29-1 and TRBJ1-1, is SAVISQKPSRDICQRGTSLTIQCQVDSQVTMMFWYRQQPGQSLTLIATANQGSEATYESGFVIDKFPISRPNLTFSTLTVSNMSPEDSSIYLCSVEDPGAGAFFGQGTRLTVV.

This chain joins TRBV27 and TRBJ1-1; no clear D gene. The CDR3 spans 13 residues. V lost 6 bases to trimming and J lost 1 base, with 9 bases between them. Germline CDR1 is MNHEY and CDR2 is SMNVEV (reference sequence). Here the CDR3 DNA reads TGTGCCAGCAGCAAAACACAGAACACTGAAGCTTTCTTT. This codes for CASSKTQNTEAFF.

This chain joins TRBV20-1 and TRBJ1-6, with a weak D call TRBD1 (5 bases). The CDR3 totals 12 residues. V was clipped by 6 bases and J by 9 bases, with 12 bases between them. CDR1 DFQATT and CDR2 SNEGSKA come from the germline V gene (reference sequence). Written as DNA, the CDR3 is TGCAGTGCCCTGCGGGGGACTTCACCCCTCCACTTT. It codes for CSALRGTSPLHF.

Ten or more counts support this clonotype. The rearrangement uses TRBV19 and TRBJ2-2, with D unclear. The V end was cut by 2 bases, the J end by 6 bases, with 4 bases between. Germline CDR1 reads LNHDA; CDR2 reads SQIVND (reference sequence). The CDR3 has 12 residues. The CDR3 reads CASSIRAGELFF. CDR3 nucleotide sequence: TGTGCCAGTAGTATAAGGGCCGGGGAGCTGTTTTTT.

This clonotype was seen a few times. One end of the junction does not line up with germline, which may come from a read error. The CDR3 region is CASSEATSGANVLTF. DNA for the CDR3: TGTGCCAGCAGTGAAGCGACATCTGGGGCCAACGTCCTGACTTTC. The chain uses TRBV10-3 and TRBJ2-6; no clear D. Germline lookup yields CDR1 ENHRY and CDR2 SYGVKD. The CDR3 is 15 amino acids.

This clonotype was counted a few times. In nucleotides, the CDR3 is TGCGCCAGCAGCTTCGGGTCTACCAGATACGGGGGTGAGCAGTACTTC. Protein sequence: CASSFGSTRYGGEQYF. V gene TRBV5-1 combines with J gene TRBJ2-7; possibly TRBD2 for D (6 bases). The CDR3 has 16 residues. V was clipped by 2 bases and J by 7 bases, with 22 bases between them. CDR1 is SGHRS, CDR2 YFSETQ, per germline.

This rearrangement joins TRBV2 to TRBJ2-2, with TRBD2 as a possible D gene (6 bases). The CDR3 is 16 residues long. Between the trimmed V and J ends, which lost 9 bases and 6 bases, there was a span of 23 bases. Per the germline V gene, CDR1 is SNHLY and CDR2 is FYNNEI. As DNA, the CDR3 is TGTGCCAGTCAACGTTCGCGACGGGGGTCTGCCGGGGAGCTGTTTTTT. This gives the protein CASQRSRRGSAGELFF.